One sample yielded the 27 T cell receptor beta chains listed below, sequenced in a study of shared clonotypes between healthy human individuals. Libraries were prepared by immunoSEQ multiplex PCR; TCRdb keeps only in-frame clonotypes and omits some of them. Here the sample spans about 2.4 million clones, 93% being singletons. Sequencing was done on a sample of naive CD4+ T cells from PBMCs. Subset noted: CD45RA+ positively selected. These receptors were obtained from a man in his late teens or twenties in good health. Some clones in this sample may be carry-over from other donors' samples.

The J gene is TRBJ2-7, the V gene TRBV4-2, with 9 bases aligning to TRBD2. From germline, CDR1 is LGHNA and CDR2 YNFKEQ. CDR3 length: 16 residues. The V segment lost 0 bases and the J segment 2 bases; nucleotides outside the gene matches: 5. The CDR3 bases are TGTGCCAGCAGCCAAGAAGGACTAGCGCTCCCCTACGAGCAGTACTTC. This codes for CASSQEGLALPYEQYF.

This chain joins TRBV6-1 and TRBJ2-3; TRBD2 aligns across 7 bases. Germline V lookup: CDR1 MNHNS, CDR2 SASEGT. The CDR3 is 14 residues long. V gave up 8 bases and J gave up 0 bases; unmatched junction bases: 5. This CDR3 is CASLSGRSTDTQYF. The CDR3 region has the DNA TGTGCCAGCCTTAGCGGGCGTAGCACAGATACGCAGTATTTT.

The chain uses TRBV2 and TRBJ2-7; 8 nucleotides agree with TRBD1. The CDR3 is 15 residues long. Losses at the gene ends were 6 bases for V and 2 bases for J; bases not matched to a gene: 9. CDR1 and CDR2 from the germline V gene are SNHLY and FYNNEI. CDR3 nucleotide sequence: TGTGCCAGCAGGAGAGCCGGGACAGGTACCTACGAGCAGTACTTC. Its protein product is CASRRAGTGTYEQYF.

CDR3 sequence: CASMIGTGESPLHF. CDR3 DNA sequence: TGTGCCAGCATGATAGGGACAGGGGAATCACCCCTCCACTTT. V is TRBV28 and J is TRBJ1-6, with 10 bases matching TRBD1. After removal of 7 bases from V and 10 bases from J, the junction contained 7 bases not matched to a gene. This CDR3 is 14 amino acids long. Germline CDR1 is MDHEN and CDR2 is SYDVKM.

V is TRBV14 and J is TRBJ2-1; TRBD2 matches 11 bases. The CDR3 is 15 amino acids. The J segment lost 11 bases and the V segment lost 3 bases, leaving 9 bases of the junction unmatched. In germline, CDR1 is SGHDN, CDR2 FVKESK. The CDR3: CASSHSGTSGGQQFF. The CDR3 coding sequence is TGTGCCAGCAGCCACTCCGGGACTAGCGGAGGGCAGCAGTTCTTC.

The rearrangement links TRBV5-6 to TRBJ2-3, with 11 bases lining up with TRBD2. V lost 6 bases to trimming and J lost 1 base; unmatched junction nucleotides: 1. CDR1 is SGHDT and CDR2 is YYEEEE in the germline V gene. This CDR3 comprises 14 residues. For the CDR3, the DNA is TGTGCCAGCAAACTAGCGGGGGGCACAGATACGCAGTATTTT. As protein: CASKLAGGTDTQYF.

This clone has only one observation. This rearrangement joins TRBV16 to TRBJ1-4; no reliable D call. Trimming cost V 3 bases and J 7 bases, with 21 bases left between them. The CDR3 has 17 residues. CDR1 is KGHSY, CDR2 FQNENV, per germline. This chain's CDR3 is CASSHPPSRVFGEKLFF. The DNA of the CDR3 is TGTGCCAGCAGCCATCCCCCCTCCCGGGTTTTCGGTGAAAAACTGTTTTTT.

This chain joins TRBV7-8 and TRBJ2-3, with no clear D. CDR3 length equals 17 residues. Trimming shortened V by 1 base and J by 14 bases, and 28 bases separated the two germline ends. The germline V gene has CDR1 SGHVS and CDR2 FQNEAQ. The CDR3 nucleotides are TGTGCCAGCAGCTTAGGCCCCGTCCTTCCTGACCCCCAAGGAAGGTATTTT. It translates to CASSLGPVLPDPQGRYF.

The genes are TRBV4-2 and TRBJ1-5; 10 bases line up with TRBD1. There are 15 residues in the CDR3. Germline assignment: CDR1 LGHNA and CDR2 YNFKEQ. Trimming took 4 bases from V and 6 from J; bases not matched to a gene: 6. The CDR3 DNA reads TGTGCCAGCAGCCCGGACAGGGGGATAGGTCAGCCCCAGCATTTT. It encodes CASSPDRGIGQPQHF.

In this sample, this clone turned up once. The chain joins TRBV18 to TRBJ1-5, with TRBD1 matching 8 bases. Germline values: CDR1 KGHSH, CDR2 LQKENI. The trim removed 3 bases at V and 6 bases at J, leaving 4 bases unmatched. This CDR3 has 14 amino acids. This chain's CDR3 is CASSPDREGQPQHF. The CDR3 DNA follows: TGTGCCAGCTCACCGGACAGGGAAGGTCAGCCCCAGCATTTT.

The rearrangement joins TRBV6-1 to TRBJ2-7, with a weak D call TRBD2 (5 bases). The CDR3 consists of 13 residues. Germline assignment: CDR1 MNHNS and CDR2 SASEGT. As DNA, the CDR3 is TGTTCGACGGAGCGGCCAAGCTCCTACGAGCAGTACTTC. Its protein is CSTERPSSYEQYF.

This clone was seen only once. The DNA of the CDR3 is TGTGCCAGCAGCGTACACCCCGGGACAGGGGGCAACTATGGCTACACCTTC. Translating gives CASSVHPGTGGNYGYTF. The chain uses TRBV28 and TRBJ1-2; 12 nucleotides align to TRBD1. The CDR3 has 17 residues. Germline loops: CDR1 MDHEN, CDR2 SYDVKM. V trimming: 6 bases; J trimming: 2 bases; junction bases outside the gene matches: 10.

This clone appeared a single time. V gene TRBV7-2 combines with J gene TRBJ1-5; D is undetermined. CDR3 length: 12 residues. Germline V gene lookup returns CDR1 SGHTA and CDR2 FQGNSA. V lost 5 bases and J lost 6, with 8 bases in between. The CDR3 spells CASSRFGQPQHF. As DNA, the CDR3 is TGTGCCAGCAGCCGCTTCGGTCAGCCCCAGCATTTT.

This rearrangement joins TRBV5-5 to TRBJ2-5, with a tentative D call TRBD2 (6 bases). V was pared by 4 bases and J by 4 bases, with 17 bases between. The length of the CDR3 is 15 residues. Germline assignment: CDR1 SGHKS and CDR2 YYEKEE (reference sequence). The CDR3 DNA follows: TGTGCCAGCAGCACACCTCGGGAGTTGGGAGAGACCCAGTACTTC. Translating gives CASSTPRELGETQYF.

Worth noting for this clone: The sample contains more than one DNA sequence encoding this CDR3. This chain uses TRBV10-3 with TRBJ1-1; the D is unclear. The ends were cut back, 3 bases at V and 0 bases at J, with 5 bases in the middle. CDR1 ENHRY and CDR2 SYGVKD come from the germline V gene. This CDR3 contains 13 residues. This chain's CDR3 is CAISDGMNTEAFF. The CDR3 DNA reads TGTGCCATCAGTGACGGCATGAACACTGAAGCTTTCTTT.

The CDR3 coding sequence is TGTGCCAGCAGTTTAAGACAGGGGGCATTGGGATATGGCTACACCTTC. Protein sequence: CASSLRQGALGYGYTF. The chain is built from TRBV28 and TRBJ1-2; 10 positions agree with TRBD1. The CDR3 is 16 amino acids. The germline gives CDR1 MDHEN, CDR2 SYDVKM. Unmatched junction bases numbered 8, after V lost 2 bases and J lost 5 bases.

The chain uses TRBV5-4 and TRBJ1-4, with 9 bases aligning to TRBD1. CDR3 length equals 16 residues. From germline, CDR1 is SGHNT and CDR2 YYREEE (reference sequence). The V segment lost 1 base and the J segment 7 bases; nucleotides outside the gene matches: 8. The CDR3 here is CASSLNRGHQGEKLFF. The CDR3, as DNA: TGTGCCAGCAGCTTGAACAGGGGGCATCAAGGTGAAAAACTGTTTTTT.

The chain combines TRBV18 with TRBJ2-7, with D uncertain. The CDR3 is made up of 16 amino acids. Trimming shortened V by 2 bases and J by 5 bases, and 19 bases separated the two germline ends. Germline V gene data show CDR1 as KGHSH and CDR2 as LQKENI. Here the CDR3 reads CASSPSPVPSLDEQYF. In nucleotides, the CDR3 is TGTGCCAGCTCACCATCTCCGGTACCCTCTCTGGACGAGCAGTACTTC.

V is TRBV6-1 and J is TRBJ2-3; D remains ambiguous. V was pared by 6 bases and J by 2 bases, with 12 bases between. CDR1 and CDR2 from the germline V gene are MNHNS and SASEGT. The CDR3 loop spans 14 amino acids. CDR3 sequence reads: CASRTLLNTDTQYF. The CDR3 DNA reads TGTGCCAGCAGGACCCTACTGAACACAGATACGCAGTATTTT.

The chain recombines TRBV6-1 with TRBJ1-1; D remains unclear. Trimming left V 11 bases short and J 2 bases short, with 15 bases between. The germline CDR1 and CDR2 sequences are MNHNS and SASEGT. The CDR3 is 13 residues long. The CDR3 nucleotides are TGTGCCTCCAAACAGTACCCTAACACTGAAGCTTTCTTT. The encoded protein is CASKQYPNTEAFF.

This clone has a handful of counts. V gene TRBV5-1 combines with J gene TRBJ1-1; D is perhaps TRBD1 (5 bases). This CDR3 contains 17 residues. Germline assignment: CDR1 SGHRS and CDR2 YFSETQ. V lost 5 bases and J 1 base, leaving 21 bases between the germline ends. This CDR3 reads CASSWTLLGGGNTEAFF. Here the CDR3 DNA reads TGCGCCAGCAGTTGGACCCTTCTGGGGGGTGGGAACACTGAAGCTTTCTTT.

This clone was observed a handful of times. Other nucleotide sequences from this sample produce the same CDR3. The rearrangement uses TRBV7-2 and TRBJ2-5, with D possibly matching TRBD2 (6 bases). Trimming left V 1 base short and J 5 bases short, with 11 bases between. The germline gives CDR1 SGHTA, CDR2 FQGNSA. This CDR3 is 14 amino acids long. DNA of the CDR3: TGTGCCAGCAGCTTAGGGCTAGCGAGGGAGACCCAGTACTTC. Amino acids: CASSLGLARETQYF. Full variable domain (missing parts from reference TRBV7-2 and TRBJ2-5): GAGVSQSPSNKVTEKGKDVELRCDPISGHTALYWYRQSLGQGLEFLIYFQGNSAPDKSGLPSDRFSAERTGGSVSTLTIQRTQQEDSAVYLCASSLGLARETQYFGPGTRLLVL.

A remark on this clone: This sample also contains other DNA sequences that code for the same CDR3. V usage is TRBV7-3 and J usage is TRBJ1-2; D unclear. The CDR3 has 13 residues. Trimming shortened V by 2 bases and J by 8 bases, and 12 bases separated the two germline ends. CDR1 SGHTA and CDR2 FQGTGA come from the germline V gene. The CDR3 sequence: CASSLSGIGGYTF. CDR3 nucleotides: TGTGCCAGCAGCTTATCTGGGATTGGCGGCTACACCTTC.

This clone has only a few counts. This rearrangement joins TRBV28 to TRBJ1-2, with D unresolved. There are 14 residues in the CDR3. V was cut by 2 bases and J by 3 bases, with 10 bases left in between. Germline V gives CDR1 MDHEN, CDR2 SYDVKM. CDR3 in DNA: TGTGCCAGCAGTTTAACCCGGAACGACTATGGCTACACCTTC. This gives the protein CASSLTRNDYGYTF.

The chain joins TRBV6-6 to TRBJ2-2; D ambiguous. V lost 2 bases, J lost 8 bases, and 6 bases lay in between. Germline V gives CDR1 MNHNY, CDR2 SVGAGI (reference sequence). The CDR3 length is 12 residues. DNA of the CDR3: TGTGCCAGCAGTTACCCCCAAGGGGAGCTGTTTTTT. Amino acid sequence: CASSYPQGELFF.

This clone came up once. The rearrangement uses TRBV29-1 and TRBJ1-2; no firm D call. CDR1 and CDR2 from the germline V gene are SQVTM and ANQGSEA. The CDR3 is made up of 13 amino acids. The germline V and J ends were trimmed by 1 base and 8 bases, with 14 bases remaining between them. CDR3 loop: CSVEGWYGGGYTF. The CDR3 DNA reads TGCAGCGTTGAAGGTTGGTACGGTGGAGGCTACACCTTC.

As concerns this clone: Other DNA variants within this sample encode the same CDR3. V is TRBV5-4 and J is TRBJ1-4; no reliable D call. Germline lookup yields CDR1 SGHNT and CDR2 YYREEE (reference sequence). V lost 0 bases, J lost 4 bases, and 10 bases lay in between. The CDR3 runs 15 residues. CDR3 DNA sequence: TGTGCCAGCAGCTTGGCCGGCGGGTTTAATGAAAAACTGTTTTTT. Translated, it gives CASSLAGGFNEKLFF. The entire variable domain, with the rest obtained from reference TRBV5-4 and TRBJ1-4, is as follows: ETGVTQSPTHLIKTRGQQVTLRCSSQSGHNTVSWYQQALGQGPQFIFQYYREEENGRGNFPPRFSGLQFPNYSSELNVNALELDDSALYLCASSLAGGFNEKLFFGSGTQLSVL.